Listed below are T cell receptor beta chains from one sample, sequenced in a study of cytomegalovirus exposure and HLA in healthy donors. Using immunoSEQ multiplex PCR, the repertoire was profiled, and TCRdb retains in-frame clones only, with some absent. Of about 140,000 clones in the sample, 75% to 80% were seen once. Sequencing input: PBMCs. The receptors here all came from a woman between 18 and 29 years old in good health and CMV-seropositive. CDR3s include the opening cysteine and the closing phenylalanine or tryptophan. D genes are given only for firm matches. Rows may omit the clone size; those that give it use once, few, many or a size class.

TRBJ1-5	TRBV4-1	TRBD1	NA	CASSQRQGSNQPQHF	TGCGCCAGCAGCCAGCGACAGGGTAGTAATCAGCCCCAGCATTTT
TRBJ2-7	TRBV6-1	TRBD1	NA	CASSEGDRAVNEQYF	TGTGCCAGCAGTGAAGGGGACAGGGCGGTCAACGAGCAGTACTTC
TRBJ2-7	TRBV7-9	NA	NA	CASSPRGGAYEQYF	TGTGCCAGCAGCCCCAGGGGCGGAGCCTACGAGCAGTACTTC
TRBJ2-2	TRBV6-4	TRBD1	NA	CASSKGGNTGELFF	TGTGCCAGCAGTAAAGGGGGCAACACCGGGGAGCTGTTTTTT
TRBJ2-3	TRBV6-1	NA	NA	CASSEWRGQADTQYF	TGTGCCAGCAGTGAATGGCGGGGGCAGGCAGATACGCAGTATTTT
TRBJ2-7	TRBV19	TRBD1	NA	CASSRQGAWSATYEQYF	TGTGCCAGTAGTAGACAGGGGGCCTGGAGCGCCACCTACGAGCAGTACTTC
TRBJ1-1	TRBV5-4	NA	NA	CASSGVGVGSTEAFF	TGTGCCAGCAGCGGGGTAGGGGTAGGGTCCACTGAAGCTTTCTTT
TRBJ1-5	TRBV2	NA	few	CASSEGGTVNQPQHF	TGTGCCAGCAGTGAAGGCGGGACGGTCAATCAGCCCCAGCATTTT
TRBJ1-1	TRBV9	TRBD1	few	CASSVVGTENTEAFF	TGTGCCAGCAGCGTAGTCGGGACAGAGAACACTGAAGCTTTCTTT
TRBJ2-2	TRBV6-6	NA	NA	CASSYLEGAGELFF	TGTGCCAGCAGTTACTTGGAAGGAGCCGGGGAGCTGTTTTTT